The 27 T cell receptor beta chains given below trace back to one sample, sequenced in a study of OX40 agonist ivuxolimab in advanced cancers. Sequencing was performed with immunoSEQ multiplex PCR; in TCRdb, only in-frame clones are kept and a portion is missing. The sample consists of just under 95,000 clones, around 86% of them appearing once. This specimen was CD4+ or CD8+ T cells sorted from blood, taken in a trial of the OX40 agonist ivuxolimab. The origin of the receptors is an adult with an advanced solid tumor such as melanoma, head and neck, liver or kidney cancer.

This clone was picked up many times. The chain links TRBV6-5 to TRBJ2-7; D gene unclear. Germline lookup yields CDR1 MNHEY and CDR2 SVGAGI. V lost 4 bases and J lost 2, with 18 bases in between. This CDR3 spans 16 amino acids. The CDR3 DNA is TGTGCCAGCAGTTCCCCAATCGTTGGATCCACCTACGAGCAGTACTTC. Translation gives CASSSPIVGSTYEQYF.

The J gene is TRBJ1-1, the V gene TRBV5-1; possible D gene TRBD1, 6 bases. Trimming removed 4 bases from V and 0 bases from J, with 13 bases in between. From germline, CDR1 is SGHRS and CDR2 YFSETQ. CDR3 length equals 15 residues. CDR3 nucleotide sequence: TGCGCCAGCAGCCCTCCACAGGGTATGAACACTGAAGCTTTCTTT. Amino acids: CASSPPQGMNTEAFF.

The V and J genes are TRBV10-3 and TRBJ2-3; D unresolved. V was clipped by 6 bases and J by 3 bases, with 4 bases between them. In germline, CDR1 is ENHRY, CDR2 SYGVKD. This CDR3 comprises 11 residues. In DNA, the CDR3 is TGTGCCATCAGGCAGACAGATACGCAGTATTTT. Its protein product is CAIRQTDTQYF.

V usage is TRBV7-2 and J usage is TRBJ1-3; 9 nucleotides match TRBD1. The CDR3 contains 13 residues. The junction had 4 bases not matched to a gene; V was cut back by 5 bases and J by 8 bases. Germline V gene data show CDR1 as SGHTA and CDR2 as FQGNSA. The CDR3 loop reads CASSLDRGYTIYF. The CDR3 DNA is TGTGCCAGCAGCCTAGACAGGGGGTACACCATATATTTT.

J is TRBJ2-3 and V is TRBV11-2, with D maybe TRBD2 (7 bases). CDR3 size: 13 residues. The germline CDR1 and CDR2 sequences are SGHAT and FQNNGV. V shed 5 bases and J shed 6 bases, with 12 bases lying between them. The DNA of the CDR3 is TGTGCCAGCAGCCCGGGGGGCCGGGATACGCAGTATTTT. It codes for CASSPGGRDTQYF.

This chain joins TRBV4-2 and TRBJ2-7; D call uncertain. CDR1 and CDR2 from the germline V gene are LGHNA and YNFKEQ. The ends were cut back, 0 bases at V and 0 bases at J, with 21 bases in the middle. This CDR3 has 19 residues. The CDR3 region has the DNA TGTGCCAGCAGCCAAGAAGGCCCCCGTTGGCAGGAACACTCCTACGAGCAGTACTTC. Translated: CASSQEGPRWQEHSYEQYF.

V and J are TRBV5-1 and TRBJ1-2; D possibly corresponds to TRBD1 (6 bases). Trimming cost V 1 base and J 6 bases, with 16 bases left between them. Per the germline V gene, CDR1 is SGHRS and CDR2 is YFSETQ. This CDR3 comprises 15 residues. CDR3 coding DNA: TGCGCCAGCAGCTTGACCTCAACAGGGATCCATGGCTACACCTTC. Its translation is CASSLTSTGIHGYTF. The variable domain in full, with the rest retrieved from reference TRBV5-1 and TRBJ1-2, is KAGVTQTPRYLIKTRGQQVTLSCSPISGHRSVSWYQQTPGQGLQFLFEYFSETQRNKGNFPGRFSGRQFSNSRSEMNVSTLELGDSALYLCASSLTSTGIHGYTFGSGTRLTVV.

V gene TRBV5-6 combines with J gene TRBJ1-5, with 7 positions matching TRBD1. CDR3 length: 17 amino acids. CDR1 is SGHDT, CDR2 YYEEEE, per germline. V trimming: 0 bases; J trimming: 7 bases; junction bases outside the gene matches: 13. DNA of the CDR3: TGTGCCAGCAGCTTGGGACAGGGCAGTACTTTTGTCCAGCCCCAGCATTTT. Encoded protein: CASSLGQGSTFVQPQHF.

The gene calls are TRBV9 and TRBJ1-6; no definite D call. V was clipped by 0 bases and J by 8 bases, with 9 bases between them. In germline, CDR1 is SGDLS, CDR2 YYNGEE. The CDR3 runs 14 residues. The CDR3 DNA sequence: TGTGCCAGCAGCGTAGGAGGGTTTGATTCACCCCTCCACTTT. Translation gives CASSVGGFDSPLHF.

This chain uses TRBV27 with TRBJ1-1, with D unresolved. The germline gives CDR1 MNHEY, CDR2 SMNVEV (reference sequence). V lost 2 bases and J lost 0, with 7 bases in between. CDR3 size: 14 residues. CDR3: CASSLEGLNTEAFF. In DNA form, the CDR3 reads TGTGCCAGCAGTTTAGAGGGATTGAACACTGAAGCTTTCTTT.

The chain combines TRBV9 with TRBJ2-2, with a tentative D call TRBD2 (5 bases). The CDR3 loop spans 14 amino acids. The germline gives CDR1 SGDLS, CDR2 YYNGEE. V lost 3 bases and J lost 8, with 14 bases in between. CDR3 sequence: CASSARGNPGELFF. CDR3 bases: TGTGCCAGCAGCGCCCGAGGGAATCCGGGGGAGCTGTTTTTT.

This chain uses TRBV6-1 with TRBJ2-5; either TRBD1 or TRBD2 may fit D (6 bases each). Trimming removed 6 bases at V and 2 bases at J, with 13 bases between. The CDR3 sequence is 14 residues long. Germline assignment: CDR1 MNHNS and CDR2 SASEGT. CDR3 bases: TGTGCCAGCAGGATCGGGGGCAGGCAAGAGACCCAGTACTTC. Translating gives CASRIGGRQETQYF.

V usage is TRBV28 and J usage is TRBJ2-1; D not resolved. CDR3 length: 12 residues. V gave up 3 bases and J gave up 7 bases, with 7 bases separating them. The germline gives CDR1 MDHEN, CDR2 SYDVKM. In nucleotides, the CDR3 is TGTGCCAGCAGTTTCAGAGGAAATGAGCAGTTCTTC. It encodes CASSFRGNEQFF.

The rearrangement uses TRBV6-5 and TRBJ1-1, with 7 positions matching TRBD1. V dropped 6 bases and J dropped 4; count of bases not matched to a gene: 11. Germline CDR1 and CDR2: MNHEY and SVGAGI. There are 15 residues in the CDR3. CDR3 sequence reads: CASRYTGAEGTEAFF. DNA for the CDR3: TGTGCCAGCAGATACACAGGGGCCGAGGGCACTGAAGCTTTCTTT.

The gene calls are TRBV19 and TRBJ1-2, with unresolved D. Germline V gene sequence: CDR1 LNHDA, CDR2 SQIVND (reference sequence). The CDR3 spans 13 residues. V shed 5 bases and J shed 7 bases, with 14 bases lying between them. Here the CDR3 reads CASSSGDVSGYTF. CDR3 nucleotides: TGTGCCAGTAGTTCCGGGGATGTGTCTGGCTACACCTTC.

In this sample, this clone turned up a few times. This CDR3 is CASKYRFMNTEAFF. CDR3 coding DNA: TGTGCCAGCAAATACCGCTTCATGAACACTGAAGCTTTCTTT. This chain connects TRBV2 to TRBJ1-1; D not certain. V lost 7 bases and J lost 0, with 12 bases in between. Germline V gives CDR1 SNHLY, CDR2 FYNNEI. The CDR3 loop spans 14 amino acids. Together with reference TRBV2 and TRBJ1-1, the CDR3 gives the full variable domain: EPEVTQTPSHQVTQMGQEVILRCVPISNHLYFYWYRQILGQKVEFLVSFYNNEISEKSEIFDDQFSVERPDGSNFTLKIRSTKLEDSAMYFCASKYRFMNTEAFFGQGTRLTVV.

This rearrangement joins TRBV5-4 to TRBJ2-7, with 9 nucleotides matching TRBD2. Looked up from germline, CDR1 is SGHNT and CDR2 is YYREEE (reference sequence). CDR3 length equals 16 residues. V dropped 4 bases and J dropped 3; count of bases not matched to a gene: 11. The CDR3 sequence: CASSTATSGRHYEQYF. In DNA form, the CDR3 reads TGTGCCAGCAGCACGGCCACTAGCGGGCGCCACTACGAGCAGTACTTC.

The J gene is TRBJ1-5, the V gene TRBV7-2, with D unresolved. Germline V gene lookup returns CDR1 SGHTA and CDR2 FQGNSA. Trimming stripped 5 bases from V and 0 bases from J, with 17 bases between. The CDR3 is 17 amino acids. The CDR3 coding sequence is TGTGCCAGCAGCCTCAGCAGGACCTGGAATAGCAATCAGCCCCAGCATTTT. The encoded protein is CASSLSRTWNSNQPQHF.

The rearrangement joins TRBV30 to TRBJ2-1; D not certain. This CDR3 is 10 amino acids long. Trimming pared 0 bases from V and 8 bases from J, leaving 2 bases between. The germline gives CDR1 GTSNPN, CDR2 SVGIG (reference sequence). Written as DNA, the CDR3 is TGTGCCTGGAGTGTTTATGAGCAGTTCTTC. Its translation is CAWSVYEQFF.

J is TRBJ1-4 and V is TRBV19, with TRBD1 matching over 8 bases. The CDR3 is 14 residues long. Germline loops: CDR1 LNHDA, CDR2 SQIVND (reference sequence). Trimming cost V 7 bases and J 7 bases; bases outside gene matches: 8. In DNA, the CDR3 is TGTGCCAGTATTCCGACAGGGGATGTTGAAAAACTGTTTTTT. This encodes CASIPTGDVEKLFF.

V is TRBV30 and J is TRBJ1-1; the D gene is possibly TRBD1 (5 bases). Germline V lookup: CDR1 GTSNPN, CDR2 SVGIG (reference sequence). Trimming cost V 0 bases and J 5 bases, with 13 bases left between them. The CDR3 runs 14 residues. CDR3 region: CAWSVQAAGTEAFF. DNA of the CDR3: TGTGCCTGGAGTGTACAGGCCGCAGGTACTGAAGCTTTCTTT.

This chain connects TRBV9 to TRBJ2-5, with TRBD2 matching 7 bases. Germline V lookup: CDR1 SGDLS, CDR2 YYNGEE. J was trimmed by 4 bases and V by 0 bases; bases with no gene match: 6. CDR3 length: 15 amino acids. As DNA, the CDR3 is TGTGCCAGCAGCGTAGTATCGGGGGGAGTAGAGACCCAGTACTTC. Its translation: CASSVVSGGVETQYF.

The V and J genes are TRBV2 and TRBJ2-1, with 9 nucleotides matching TRBD1. This CDR3 has 15 residues. The trim removed 6 bases at V and 5 bases at J, leaving 8 bases unmatched. Germline CDR1 is SNHLY and CDR2 is FYNNEI. The CDR3 coding sequence is TGTGCCAGCAGGCCAACCGACAGGGGGAACAATGAGCAGTTCTTC. It yields the protein CASRPTDRGNNEQFF. Full variable domain (outside the CDR3, taken from reference TRBV2 and TRBJ2-1): EPEVTQTPSHQVTQMGQEVILRCVPISNHLYFYWYRQILGQKVEFLVSFYNNEISEKSEIFDDQFSVERPDGSNFTLKIRSTKLEDSAMYFCASRPTDRGNNEQFFGPGTRLTVL.

V gene TRBV10-3 combines with J gene TRBJ2-1, with TRBD2 matching over 11 bases. Germline V gives CDR1 ENHRY, CDR2 SYGVKD. The CDR3 totals 16 residues. V was pared by 6 bases and J by 9 bases, with 13 bases of the junction left unmatched. CDR3 sequence reads: CAISRGNSGGAREQFF. CDR3 nucleotides: TGTGCCATCAGCCGCGGGAATAGCGGGGGGGCCCGTGAGCAGTTCTTC.

This chain uses TRBV5-4 with TRBJ1-1; D uncertain. V shed 4 bases and J shed 3 bases, with 7 bases lying between them. The CDR3 consists of 12 residues. Germline CDR1 SGHNT, CDR2 YYREEE (reference sequence). CDR3 region: CASSLPYTEAFF. The DNA for the CDR3 is TGTGCCAGCAGCCTCCCTTACACTGAAGCTTTCTTT.

The J gene is TRBJ2-3, the V gene TRBV7-3; tentatively, D is TRBD2 (5 bases). Trimming removed 5 bases from V and 2 bases from J, with 20 bases in between. Germline loops: CDR1 SGHTA, CDR2 FQGTGA. CDR3 length equals 17 residues. The CDR3, as DNA: TGTGCCAGCAGCGGAGGTTTTGCAGGTTCAACCACAGATACGCAGTATTTT. This codes for CASSGGFAGSTTDTQYF. The full variable domain, rest sourced from reference TRBV7-3 and TRBJ2-3, is GAGVSQTPSNKVTEKGKYVELRCDPISGHTALYWYRQSLGQGPEFLIYFQGTGAADDSGLPNDRFFAVRPEGSVSTLKIQRTERGDSAVYLCASSGGFAGSTTDTQYFGPGTRLTVL.

This chain uses TRBV6-5 with TRBJ1-5; TRBD1 might be the D (5 bases). Germline V gives CDR1 MNHEY, CDR2 SVGAGI. The CDR3 length is 15 residues. V lost 7 bases, J lost 5 bases, and 18 bases lay in between. CDR3 amino acids: CASNPGSGRHQPQHF. The CDR3 DNA follows: TGTGCCAGCAACCCAGGGTCAGGTAGGCATCAGCCCCAGCATTTT.